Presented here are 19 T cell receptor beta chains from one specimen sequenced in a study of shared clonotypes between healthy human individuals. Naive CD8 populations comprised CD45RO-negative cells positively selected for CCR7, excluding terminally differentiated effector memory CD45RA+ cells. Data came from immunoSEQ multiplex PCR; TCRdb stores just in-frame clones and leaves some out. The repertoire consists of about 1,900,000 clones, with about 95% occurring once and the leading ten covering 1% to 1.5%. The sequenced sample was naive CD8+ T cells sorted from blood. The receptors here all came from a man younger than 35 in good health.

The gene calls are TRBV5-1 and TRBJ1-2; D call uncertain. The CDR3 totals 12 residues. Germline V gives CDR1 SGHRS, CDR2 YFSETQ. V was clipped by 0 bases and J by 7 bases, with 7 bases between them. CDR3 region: CASSLGQAGYTF. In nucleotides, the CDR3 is TGCGCCAGCAGCTTGGGCCAGGCTGGCTACACCTTC.

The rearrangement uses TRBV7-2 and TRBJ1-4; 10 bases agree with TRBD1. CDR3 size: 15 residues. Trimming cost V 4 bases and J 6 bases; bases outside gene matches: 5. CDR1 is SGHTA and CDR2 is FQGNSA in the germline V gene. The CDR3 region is CASSWAGTGDEKLFF. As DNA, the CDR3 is TGTGCCAGCAGCTGGGCGGGGACAGGGGATGAAAAACTGTTTTTT. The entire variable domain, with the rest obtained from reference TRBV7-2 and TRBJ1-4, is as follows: GAGVSQSPSNKVTEKGKDVELRCDPISGHTALYWYRQSLGQGLEFLIYFQGNSAPDKSGLPSDRFSAERTGGSVSTLTIQRTQQEDSAVYLCASSWAGTGDEKLFFGSGTQLSVL.

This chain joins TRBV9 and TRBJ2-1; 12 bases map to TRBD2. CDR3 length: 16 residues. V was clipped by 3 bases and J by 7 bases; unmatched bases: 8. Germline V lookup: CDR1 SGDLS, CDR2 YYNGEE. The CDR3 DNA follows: TGTGCCAGCAGCGCGAGGACTAGCGGGGAGTCGAATGAGCAGTTCTTC. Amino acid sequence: CASSARTSGESNEQFF.

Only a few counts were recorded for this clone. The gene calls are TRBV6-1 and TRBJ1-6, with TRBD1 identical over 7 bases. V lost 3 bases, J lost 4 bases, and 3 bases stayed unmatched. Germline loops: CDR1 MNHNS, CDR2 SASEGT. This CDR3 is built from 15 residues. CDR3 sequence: CASSEDRSYNSPLHF. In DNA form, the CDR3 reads TGTGCCAGCAGTGAGGACAGGTCATATAATTCACCCCTCCACTTT.

CDR3 nucleotide sequence: TGTGCCAGTAGTAGCTCGGGGACTAGTGGGCTGTTTTTT. Translating gives CASSSSGTSGLFF. The rearrangement joins TRBV19 to TRBJ2-2; 8 bases are shared with TRBD2. In germline, CDR1 is LNHDA, CDR2 SQIVND (reference sequence). Unmatched junction bases numbered 8, after V lost 4 bases and J lost 13 bases. This CDR3 is built from 13 residues.

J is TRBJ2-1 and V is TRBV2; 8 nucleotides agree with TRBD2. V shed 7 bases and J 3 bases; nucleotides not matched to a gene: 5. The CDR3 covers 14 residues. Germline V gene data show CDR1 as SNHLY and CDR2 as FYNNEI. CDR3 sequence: CASMGREDYNEQFF. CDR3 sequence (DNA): TGTGCCAGCATGGGGCGGGAGGACTACAATGAGCAGTTCTTC.

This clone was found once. Here the CDR3 DNA reads TGTGCCATTCAACCGGGACAGGGATTATACGAGCAGTACTTC. As protein: CAIQPGQGLYEQYF. The chain employs TRBV10-3 and TRBJ2-7; 9 bases fit TRBD1. V lost 9 bases to trimming and J lost 4 bases; unmatched junction nucleotides: 10. In germline, CDR1 is ENHRY, CDR2 SYGVKD. The CDR3 is made up of 14 amino acids.

CDR3: CASSESEELHEQYF. CDR3 nucleotides: TGTGCCAGCAGTGAATCAGAAGAACTACACGAGCAGTACTTC. The V call is TRBV25-1, the J call TRBJ2-7; D unclear. Germline CDR1 MGHDK, CDR2 SYGVNS. V lost 1 base and J lost 5, with 12 bases in between. The CDR3 is 14 amino acids.

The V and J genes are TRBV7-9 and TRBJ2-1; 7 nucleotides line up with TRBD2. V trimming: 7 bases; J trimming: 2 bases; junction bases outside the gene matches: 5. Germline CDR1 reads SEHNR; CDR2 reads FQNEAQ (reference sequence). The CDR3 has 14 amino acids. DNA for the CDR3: TGTGCCAGCATCTATAGCGGGCCCTACAATGAGCAGTTCTTC. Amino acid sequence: CASIYSGPYNEQFF.

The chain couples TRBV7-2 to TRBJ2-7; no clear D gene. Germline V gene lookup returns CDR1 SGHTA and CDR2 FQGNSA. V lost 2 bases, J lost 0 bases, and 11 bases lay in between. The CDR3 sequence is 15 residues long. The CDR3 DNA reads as TGTGCCAGCAGCTTACAAACGGTGGACTCCTACGAGCAGTACTTC. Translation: CASSLQTVDSYEQYF. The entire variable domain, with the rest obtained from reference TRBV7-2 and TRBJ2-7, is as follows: GAGVSQSPSNKVTEKGKDVELRCDPISGHTALYWYRQSLGQGLEFLIYFQGNSAPDKSGLPSDRFSAERTGGSVSTLTIQRTQQEDSAVYLCASSLQTVDSYEQYFGPGTRLTVT.

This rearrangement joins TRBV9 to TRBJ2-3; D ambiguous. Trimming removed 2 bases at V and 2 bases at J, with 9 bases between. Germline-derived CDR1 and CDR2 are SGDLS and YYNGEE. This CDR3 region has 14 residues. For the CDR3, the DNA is TGTGCCAGCAGCGTCTATCACTCCACAGATACGCAGTATTTT. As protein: CASSVYHSTDTQYF.

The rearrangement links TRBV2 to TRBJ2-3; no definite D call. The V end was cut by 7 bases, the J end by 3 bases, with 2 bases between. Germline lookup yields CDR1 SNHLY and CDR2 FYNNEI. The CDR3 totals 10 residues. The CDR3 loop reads CASMTDTQYF. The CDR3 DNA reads TGTGCCAGCATGACAGATACGCAGTATTTT.

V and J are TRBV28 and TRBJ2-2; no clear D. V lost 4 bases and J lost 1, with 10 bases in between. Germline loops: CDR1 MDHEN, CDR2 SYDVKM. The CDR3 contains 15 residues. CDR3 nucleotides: TGTGCCAGCAGTTCTATCGCAGGGAACACCGGGGAGCTGTTTTTT. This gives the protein CASSSIAGNTGELFF.

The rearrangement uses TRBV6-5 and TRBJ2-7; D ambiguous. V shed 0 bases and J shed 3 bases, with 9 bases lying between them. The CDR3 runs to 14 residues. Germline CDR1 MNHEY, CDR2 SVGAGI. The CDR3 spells CASSYSRDFYEQYF. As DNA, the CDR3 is TGTGCCAGCAGTTACTCGAGAGACTTCTACGAGCAGTACTTC.

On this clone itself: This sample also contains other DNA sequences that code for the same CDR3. The CDR3 DNA reads as TGCGCCAGCAGCCCGGGACAGGGGTCGACCGGGGAGCTGTTTTTT. This sequence encodes CASSPGQGSTGELFF. The V and J genes are TRBV4-1 and TRBJ2-2; 10 bases are a match to TRBD1. After removal of 4 bases from V and 5 bases from J, the junction contained 4 bases not matched to a gene. CDR1 MGHRA and CDR2 YSYEKL come from the germline V gene. The CDR3 has 15 residues.

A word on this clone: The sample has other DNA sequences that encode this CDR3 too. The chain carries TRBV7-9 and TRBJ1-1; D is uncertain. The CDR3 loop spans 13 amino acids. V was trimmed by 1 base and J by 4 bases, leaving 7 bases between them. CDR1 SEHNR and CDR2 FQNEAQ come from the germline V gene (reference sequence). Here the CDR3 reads CASSLDGGTEAFF. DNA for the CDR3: TGTGCCAGCAGCTTAGATGGAGGCACTGAAGCTTTCTTT.

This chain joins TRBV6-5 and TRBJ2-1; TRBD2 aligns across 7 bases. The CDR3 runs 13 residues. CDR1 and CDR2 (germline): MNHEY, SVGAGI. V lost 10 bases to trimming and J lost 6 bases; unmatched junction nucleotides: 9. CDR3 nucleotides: TGTGCCACCTCCCGGCCGGGGGGCAATGAGCAGTTCTTC. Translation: CATSRPGGNEQFF.

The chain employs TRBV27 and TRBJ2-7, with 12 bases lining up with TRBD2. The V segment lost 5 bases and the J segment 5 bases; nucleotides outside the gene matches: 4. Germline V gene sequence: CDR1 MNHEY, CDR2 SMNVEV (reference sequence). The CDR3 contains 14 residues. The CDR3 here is CASSPWTSGDEQYF. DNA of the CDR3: TGTGCCAGCAGTCCTTGGACTAGCGGGGACGAGCAGTACTTC.

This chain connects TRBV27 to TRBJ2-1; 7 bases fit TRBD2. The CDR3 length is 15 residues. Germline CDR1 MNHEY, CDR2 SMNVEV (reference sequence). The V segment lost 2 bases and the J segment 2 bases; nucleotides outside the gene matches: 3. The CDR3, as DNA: TGTGCCAGCAGTTTAATGGCGGGGGCCTACAATGAGCAGTTCTTC. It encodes CASSLMAGAYNEQFF.